The present T cell receptor (beta chain) was sequenced within a study of T cell clonotyping in hematopoietic cell transplantation. Findings and limits, study-wide: Without cell sorting, CD4 versus CD8 contributions remain unresolved. After transplant, recipient diversity fell while pathologically expanded clonotypes grew through day 180. At the given depth, recipient repertoires were over 95% de novo clonotypes.

Blood collection times were about day -28 and days 30, 100, 180 posttransplant. V was shortened by 5 bases and J by 5 bases, with 13 bases between the two germline ends. Germline V CDR1 and CDR2: MDHEN, SYDVKM. This CDR3 comprises 14 residues. With regard to this clone: The antigen remains undetermined.

Data came from immunoSEQ multiplex PCR; TCRdb stores just in-frame clones and leaves some out. This sample has around 7,400 clones, with 90% to 97% found just once. Sequencing used PBMCs, obtained 30 days after allogeneic stem cell transplant. The V and J genes are TRBV28 and TRBJ1-5; D is perhaps TRBD1 (5 bases). The receptor's source is a male patient between 40 and 49 years old who had an allogeneic stem cell transplant from a related donor, so the T cells may come from the graft donor. Some clones in this sample may be carry-over from other donors' samples. This CDR3 is CASSQPPGDQPQHF. The CDR3, as DNA: TGTGCCAGCAGTCAACCCCCGGGGGATCAGCCCCAGCATTTT.